The rows below give T cell receptor beta chains drawn from one sample of a study of blood T cells in healthy people across ages. TCRdb fed the 5' RACE reads into MiXCR, producing one record per CDR3 protein. This repertoire shows 1,500,000 or so distinct CDR3 sequences, less than 45% found once; its top ten account for about 3.8%. Material for sequencing was blood. Source of these receptors: a woman between 18 and 30 years old in good health. Each CDR3 is given with its conserved first and last residue. The order of the fields is V gene, J gene, clone size, D gene, CDR3 DNA, CDR3 protein. D genes are given only for firm matches. Size values are once, few and many counts, or a class for expanded clones, and some rows have none.

V gene: TRBV20-1; J gene: TRBJ2-7; clone size: -; D gene: TRBD1; CDR3 DNA: TGCAGTGCTAGAGGGGACAGATTATTCGAGCAGTACTTC; CDR3 protein: CSARGDRLFEQYF
V gene: TRBV5-6; J gene: TRBJ2-3; clone size: -; D gene: -; CDR3 DNA: TGTGCCAGCAGCTCCGGGGCCAGTTGGCATACGCAGTATTTT; CDR3 protein: CASSSGASWHTQYF
V gene: TRBV20-1; J gene: TRBJ1-2; clone size: -; D gene: -; CDR3 DNA: TGCAGTCTTTCTGCTGGTGCCTATGGCTACACCTTC; CDR3 protein: CSLSAGAYGYTF
V gene: TRBV14; J gene: TRBJ2-7; clone size: few; D gene: TRBD1; CDR3 DNA: TGTGCCAGCAGCCAGAACAGGGGTCCCAGGCCTTACGAGCAGTACTTC; CDR3 protein: CASSQNRGPRPYEQYF
V gene: TRBV7-2; J gene: TRBJ1-4; clone size: once; D gene: TRBD1; CDR3 DNA: TGTGCCAGCAGCTTAGTTGGGACAGGCGAGGCATGGAAACTGTTTTTT; CDR3 protein: CASSLVGTGEAWKLFF
V gene: TRBV3-1; J gene: TRBJ2-4; clone size: -; D gene: -; CDR3 DNA: TGTGCCAGCAGCCAAGGGATATCCAAAAACATTCGGTACTTC; CDR3 protein: CASSQGISKNIRYF
V gene: TRBV29-1; J gene: TRBJ2-3; clone size: -; D gene: TRBD2; CDR3 DNA: TGCAGCGTAGCGGGAGACGGCAAAGATACGCAGTATTTT; CDR3 protein: CSVAGDGKDTQYF
V gene: TRBV7-2; J gene: TRBJ1-6; clone size: few; D gene: -; CDR3 DNA: TGTGCCAGCAGCTGGGGGCAGGGCTCTGGGTCACCCCTCCACTTT; CDR3 protein: CASSWGQGSGSPLHF
V gene: TRBV12-3/TRBV12-4; J gene: TRBJ2-1; clone size: -; D gene: TRBD2; CDR3 DNA: TGTGCCAGCGGCGCTCCTAGCGGGAGATACAATGAGCAGTTCTTC; CDR3 protein: CASGAPSGRYNEQFF
V gene: TRBV29-1; J gene: TRBJ1-2; clone size: few; D gene: -; CDR3 DNA: TGCAGCGCTATCAAGGGCGGGTATGGCTACACCTTC; CDR3 protein: CSAIKGGYGYTF
V gene: TRBV7-2; J gene: TRBJ2-7; clone size: -; D gene: -; CDR3 DNA: TGTGCCAGCAGCTTAAATCGGGGCTCGGGCTACGAGCAGTACTTC; CDR3 protein: CASSLNRGSGYEQYF
V gene: TRBV5-1; J gene: TRBJ1-3; clone size: -; D gene: -; CDR3 DNA: TGCGCCAGCAGCCCCTCACAACCATTGGACTCTGGAAACACCATATATTTT; CDR3 protein: CASSPSQPLDSGNTIYF
V gene: TRBV12-3/TRBV12-4; J gene: TRBJ1-5; clone size: -; D gene: -; CDR3 DNA: TGTGCCAGCAGTCCAGACGGGTTGAATCAGCCCCAGCATTTT; CDR3 protein: CASSPDGLNQPQHF
V gene: TRBV7-2; J gene: TRBJ2-1; clone size: few; D gene: -; CDR3 DNA: TGTGCCAGCAGGCCGGACACTTATGAGCAGTTCTTC; CDR3 protein: CASRPDTYEQFF
V gene: TRBV6-2/TRBV6-3; J gene: TRBJ1-2; clone size: few; D gene: TRBD1; CDR3 DNA: TGTGCCAGCAGTGCGGACAGGATCTATGGCTACACCTTC; CDR3 protein: CASSADRIYGYTF
V gene: TRBV20-1; J gene: TRBJ2-3; clone size: -; D gene: TRBD2; CDR3 DNA: TGCAGTGCTAGTGCGCCTAGCGGGAGCCTGAGAGATACGCAGTATTTT; CDR3 protein: CSASAPSGSLRDTQYF
V gene: TRBV7-7; J gene: TRBJ2-1; clone size: -; D gene: -; CDR3 DNA: TGTGCTAGCGGCGCCGACTACGCCAGCTCCTACAATGAGCAGTTCTTC; CDR3 protein: CASGADYASSYNEQFF
V gene: TRBV20-1; J gene: TRBJ2-3; clone size: -; D gene: -; CDR3 DNA: TGCAGTGCTAGAGAAGAGATCCTCACAGATACGCAGTATTTT; CDR3 protein: CSAREEILTDTQYF
V gene: TRBV29-1; J gene: TRBJ2-1; clone size: few; D gene: TRBD2; CDR3 DNA: TGCAGCGTTGAAGGGGCTAGCGGGAGTGTCGACAATGAGCAGTTCTTC; CDR3 protein: CSVEGASGSVDNEQFF
V gene: TRBV20-1; J gene: TRBJ1-4; clone size: -; D gene: TRBD1; CDR3 DNA: TGCAGTGCTAGTGGGACAGGGACTAATGAAAAACTGTTTTTT; CDR3 protein: CSASGTGTNEKLFF
V gene: TRBV5-5; J gene: TRBJ2-7; clone size: -; D gene: -; CDR3 DNA: TGTGCCAGCAGCTTCTTGGACAGCTACGAGCAGTACTTC; CDR3 protein: CASSFLDSYEQYF
V gene: TRBV12-3/TRBV12-4; J gene: TRBJ1-2; clone size: -; D gene: -; CDR3 DNA: TGTGCCAGCAGTTGGGAAGGGTTAACAGGGGGCTACACCTTC; CDR3 protein: CASSWEGLTGGYTF
V gene: TRBV7-2; J gene: TRBJ2-5; clone size: -; D gene: -; CDR3 DNA: TGTGCCAGCAGTTTCGATCCTGGGGCGGGGTCGCAAGAGACCCAGTACTTC; CDR3 protein: CASSFDPGAGSQETQYF